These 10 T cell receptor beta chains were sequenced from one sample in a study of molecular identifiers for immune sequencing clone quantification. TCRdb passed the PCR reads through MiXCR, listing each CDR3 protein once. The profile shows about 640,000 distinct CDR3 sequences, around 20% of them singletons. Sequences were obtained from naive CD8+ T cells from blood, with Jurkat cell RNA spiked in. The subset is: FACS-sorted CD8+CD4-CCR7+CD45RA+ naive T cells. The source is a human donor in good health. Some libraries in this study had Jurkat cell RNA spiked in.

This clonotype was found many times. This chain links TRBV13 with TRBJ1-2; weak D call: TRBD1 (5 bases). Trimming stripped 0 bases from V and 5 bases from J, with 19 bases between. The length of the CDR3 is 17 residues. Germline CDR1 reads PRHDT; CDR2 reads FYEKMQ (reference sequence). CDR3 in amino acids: CASSLGRGQEPRYGYTF. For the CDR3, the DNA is TGTGCCAGCAGCTTAGGCCGGGGCCAGGAGCCCAGATATGGCTACACCTTC.

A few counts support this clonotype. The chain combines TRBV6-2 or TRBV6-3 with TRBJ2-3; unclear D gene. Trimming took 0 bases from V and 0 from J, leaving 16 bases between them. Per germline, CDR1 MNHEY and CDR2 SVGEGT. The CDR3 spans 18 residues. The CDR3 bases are TGTGCCAGCAGTTACTCCCCGACGGACGGTTCTAGCACAGATACGCAGTATTTT. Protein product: CASSYSPTDGSSTDTQYF.

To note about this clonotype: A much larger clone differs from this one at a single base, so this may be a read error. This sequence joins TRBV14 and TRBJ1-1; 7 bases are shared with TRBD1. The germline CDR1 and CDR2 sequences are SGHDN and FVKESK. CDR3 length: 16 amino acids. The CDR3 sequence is CVSSQADRALGTEAFF. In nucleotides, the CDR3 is TGTGTCAGCAGCCAAGCTGACAGGGCCCTCGGGACTGAAGCTTTCTTT.

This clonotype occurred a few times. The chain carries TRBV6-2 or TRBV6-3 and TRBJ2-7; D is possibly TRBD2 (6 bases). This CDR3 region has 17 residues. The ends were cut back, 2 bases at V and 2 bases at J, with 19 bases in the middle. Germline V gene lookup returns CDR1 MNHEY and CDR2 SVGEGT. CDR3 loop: CASSYGGDGGVTYEQYF. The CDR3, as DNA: TGTGCCAGCAGTTACGGAGGGGATGGCGGGGTTACCTACGAGCAGTACTTC.

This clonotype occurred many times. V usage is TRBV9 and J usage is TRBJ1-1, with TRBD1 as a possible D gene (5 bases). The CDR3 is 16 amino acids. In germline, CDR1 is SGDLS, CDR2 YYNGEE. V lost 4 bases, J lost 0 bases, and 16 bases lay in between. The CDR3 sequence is CASSPSQGVMNTEAFF. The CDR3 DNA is TGTGCCAGCAGCCCCTCACAAGGGGTCATGAACACTGAAGCTTTCTTT.

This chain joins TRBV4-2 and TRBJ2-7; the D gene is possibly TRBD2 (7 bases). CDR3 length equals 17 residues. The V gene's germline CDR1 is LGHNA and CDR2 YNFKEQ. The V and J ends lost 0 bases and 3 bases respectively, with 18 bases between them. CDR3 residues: CASSQEWGGGSVYEQYF. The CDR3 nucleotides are TGTGCCAGCAGCCAAGAGTGGGGGGGCGGGAGTGTCTACGAGCAGTACTTC.

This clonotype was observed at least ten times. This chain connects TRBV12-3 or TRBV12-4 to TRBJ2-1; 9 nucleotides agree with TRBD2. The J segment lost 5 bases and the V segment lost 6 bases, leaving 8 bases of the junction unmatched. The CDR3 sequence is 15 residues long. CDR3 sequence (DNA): TGTGCCAGCAGGCGAGGGCTAGCGGGGAACAATGAGCAGTTCTTC. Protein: CASRRGLAGNNEQFF.

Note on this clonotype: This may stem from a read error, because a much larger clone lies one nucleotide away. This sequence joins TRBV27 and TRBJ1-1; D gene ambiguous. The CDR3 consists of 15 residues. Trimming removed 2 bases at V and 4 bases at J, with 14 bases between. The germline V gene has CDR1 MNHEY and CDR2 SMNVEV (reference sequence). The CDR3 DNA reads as TGTGCCAGCAGTTTAATTTTCGGACGCCTCACTGAAGCTTTCTTT. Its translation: CASSLIFGRLTEAFF.

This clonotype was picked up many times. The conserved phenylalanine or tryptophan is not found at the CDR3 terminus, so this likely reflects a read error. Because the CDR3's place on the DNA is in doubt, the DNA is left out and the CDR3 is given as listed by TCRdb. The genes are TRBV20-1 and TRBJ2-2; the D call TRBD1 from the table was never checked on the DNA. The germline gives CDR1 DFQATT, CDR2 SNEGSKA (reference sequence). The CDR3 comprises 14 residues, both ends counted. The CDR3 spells CSARGGTAGERLRI.

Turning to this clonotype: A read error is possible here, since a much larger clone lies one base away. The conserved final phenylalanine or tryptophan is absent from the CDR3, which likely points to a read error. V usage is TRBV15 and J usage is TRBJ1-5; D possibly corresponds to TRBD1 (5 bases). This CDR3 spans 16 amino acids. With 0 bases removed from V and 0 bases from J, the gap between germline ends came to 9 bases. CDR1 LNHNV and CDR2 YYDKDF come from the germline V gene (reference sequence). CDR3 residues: CATSRDWGDSNQPQHL. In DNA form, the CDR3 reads TGTGCCACCAGCAGAGATTGGGGGGATAGCAATCAGCCCCAGCATCTT.